This T cell receptor beta chain was retrieved from a study of shared clonotypes between healthy human individuals. Germline V gene lookup returns CDR1 MNHEY and CDR2 SVGAGI. CDR3 size: 16 residues. Trimming took 4 bases from V and 2 from J, leaving 15 bases between them. Unsorted PBMC DNA was sequenced on ten immunoSEQ deep assay plates. Profiling relied on immunoSEQ multiplex PCR, and the TCRdb table lists in-frame clones only, not all of them. The sample has over 400,000 clones, approximately 82% seen once. The V and J genes are TRBV6-5 and TRBJ1-5, with D hard to call. This receptor was identified in a middle-aged woman in good health. Some clones in this sample may be carry-over from other donors' samples. Sequenced material: PBMCs. The CDR3 protein is CASSSGPGGGNQPQHF. Here the CDR3 DNA reads TGTGCCAGCAGTTCCGGACCCGGAGGAGGCAATCAGCCCCAGCATTTT.